These 16 T cell receptor beta chains were sequenced from one sample in a study of T cells in Graves' hyperthyroidism and ophthalmopathy. The TCR beta CDR3 regions underwent amplification using RNA transcripts as the source. First-round RT-PCR targeting the TCR CDR3 was performed with the HTBI primer set. TCRdb independently ran MiXCR on the multiplex PCR reads; one entry per CDR3 protein. The sample shows approximately 610,000 distinct CDR3 sequences, about 14% of them seen only once. The specimen was blood. The receptor set was obtained from a middle-aged woman with Graves' ophthalmopathy.

This chain connects TRBV7-9 to TRBJ2-7, with D perhaps TRBD1 or TRBD2 (5 bases each). Per germline, CDR1 SEHNR and CDR2 FQNEAQ (reference sequence). V was clipped by 7 bases and J by 4 bases, with 17 bases between them. The CDR3 covers 14 residues. The CDR3 DNA reads as TGTGCCAGCACCCAGACCGGGACGGAATACGAGCAGTACTTC. Protein sequence: CASTQTGTEYEQYF.

This clonotype was seen at least ten times. The V gene is TRBV19, the J gene TRBJ1-5; no firm D call. The CDR3 sequence is 14 residues long. CDR1 is LNHDA, CDR2 SQIVND, per germline (reference sequence). V lost 7 bases and J lost 0, with 10 bases in between. CDR3 DNA: TGTGCCAGTAACACGGTCTATAGCAATCAGCCCCAGCATTTT. This sequence encodes CASNTVYSNQPQHF.

This clonotype was counted ten times or more. The chain employs TRBV11-1 and TRBJ2-7; 15 nucleotides match TRBD2. The CDR3 contains 15 residues. CDR1 is SGHAT, CDR2 FQDESV, per germline (reference sequence). The trim removed 4 bases at V and 6 bases at J, leaving 4 bases unmatched. Here the CDR3 DNA reads TGTGCCAGCAGCTGGACGGGACTAGCGGGGGGCGAGCAGTACTTC. Encoded protein: CASSWTGLAGGEQYF.

This clonotype was seen repeatedly, ten times or more. The chain carries TRBV20-1 and TRBJ2-7, with 12 nucleotides matching TRBD1. V trimming: 4 bases; J trimming: 5 bases; junction bases outside the gene matches: 9. From germline, CDR1 is DFQATT and CDR2 SNEGSKA (reference sequence). This CDR3 region has 15 residues. In DNA form, the CDR3 reads TGCAGTGCTACCCTAACGGGACAGGGGGCAGACGAGCAGTACTTC. Translation: CSATLTGQGADEQYF.

This clonotype was counted only a few times. The CDR3 sequence: CASSQGPLIGEQYF. CDR3 nucleotides: TGCGCCAGCAGCCAAGGGCCCCTCATCGGGGAGCAGTACTTC. V usage is TRBV4-3 and J usage is TRBJ2-7; D is undetermined. CDR3 size: 14 residues. The germline CDR1 and CDR2 sequences are LGHNA and YSLEER. The V and J ends lost 1 base and 7 bases respectively, with 14 bases between them.

CDR3 nucleotides: TGTGCCAGCAGTTTTAGATTCTACGAGCAGTACTTC. Translation: CASSFRFYEQYF. This chain joins TRBV28 and TRBJ2-7; D is unclear. The CDR3 runs 12 residues. The germline V gene has CDR1 MDHEN and CDR2 SYDVKM. V gave up 3 bases and J gave up 3 bases, with 6 bases separating them.

This clonotype has a count of ten or more. The chain links TRBV2 to TRBJ1-2; D unclear. The germline gives CDR1 SNHLY, CDR2 FYNNEI. The CDR3 has 12 amino acids. The V end lost 6 bases, the J end lost 3 bases, and 8 bases lay between the germline ends. CDR3 sequence: CASSEDHYGYTF. The CDR3 DNA reads TGTGCCAGCAGCGAGGACCACTATGGCTACACCTTC.

A note on this clonotype: Its ends do not fully match the called genes, so a read error is possible. CDR3 loop: CAGSQGAGYEQYF. CDR3 coding DNA: TGTGCCGGCAGCCAAGGGGCAGGCTACGAGCAGTACTTC. This chain uses TRBV11-2 with TRBJ2-7; D may be TRBD1 (5 bases). The CDR3 has 13 amino acids. Looked up from germline, CDR1 is SGHAT and CDR2 is FQNNGV.

There are a few counts of this clonotype. The CDR3 DNA reads as TGTGCCAGCAGCCCAGACAGGGGGCTCGGCACTGAAGCTTTCTTT. Its translation: CASSPDRGLGTEAFF. The chain is built from TRBV7-9 and TRBJ1-1, with 10 bases matching TRBD1. Trimming took 5 bases from V and 4 from J; bases not matched to a gene: 7. CDR1 SEHNR and CDR2 FQNEAQ come from the germline V gene (reference sequence). The length of the CDR3 is 15 residues.

This clonotype was recorded many times. The V gene is TRBV5-1, the J gene TRBJ2-7; D is perhaps TRBD2 (5 bases). The CDR3 loop spans 15 amino acids. Looked up from germline, CDR1 is SGHRS and CDR2 is YFSETQ. Between the trimmed V and J ends, which lost 0 bases and 3 bases, there was a span of 13 bases. CDR3 sequence: CASSLGGLAGYEQYF. CDR3 DNA sequence: TGCGCCAGCAGCTTGGGAGGTCTAGCTGGCTACGAGCAGTACTTC. Combining the CDR3 with reference TRBV5-1 and TRBJ2-7 gives the whole variable domain KAGVTQTPRYLIKTRGQQVTLSCSPISGHRSVSWYQQTPGQGLQFLFEYFSETQRNKGNFPGRFSGRQFSNSRSEMNVSTLELGDSALYLCASSLGGLAGYEQYFGPGTRLTVT.

The genes are TRBV5-1 and TRBJ2-7, with 7 nucleotides matching TRBD1. The CDR3 runs to 14 residues. CDR1 is SGHRS, CDR2 YFSETQ, per germline. Trimming cost V 4 bases and J 2 bases; bases outside gene matches: 6. This chain's CDR3 is CASSIGGRTYEQYF. The CDR3 bases are TGCGCCAGCAGCATAGGGGGCCGGACCTACGAGCAGTACTTC.

This clonotype was seen at least ten times. The V call is TRBV6-5, the J call TRBJ2-7, with 8 bases aligning to TRBD2. With V trimmed by 0 bases and J by 4 bases, 8 bases remained unmatched. The CDR3 extends over 16 amino acids. In germline, CDR1 is MNHEY, CDR2 SVGAGI. DNA for the CDR3: TGTGCCAGCAGTTACTCGATTAATCTAGCGGGTTACGAGCAGTACTTC. Protein: CASSYSINLAGYEQYF.

This clonotype was picked up a small number of times. The CDR3 sequence: CASILGGAENTEAFF. CDR3 DNA sequence: TGTGCCAGCATCCTTGGGGGGGCGGAAAACACTGAAGCTTTCTTT. The chain combines TRBV3-1 with TRBJ1-1; perhaps TRBD1 as D (6 bases). The CDR3 is made up of 15 amino acids. V lost 7 bases, J lost 2 bases, and 17 bases lay in between. Germline assignment: CDR1 LGHDT and CDR2 YNNKEL (reference sequence). The full variable domain, in which reference TRBV3-1 and TRBJ1-1 provide the parts outside the CDR3, is DTAVSQTPKYLVTQMGNDKSIKCEQNLGHDTMYWYKQDSKKFLKIMFSYNNKELIINETVPNRFSPKSPDKAHLNLHINSLELGDSAVYFCASILGGAENTEAFFGQGTRLTVV.

This clonotype was counted ten times or more. The V and J genes are TRBV7-8 and TRBJ2-7; TRBD1 is a possible D gene (6 bases). There are 17 residues in the CDR3. The germline V and J ends were trimmed by 5 bases and 2 bases, with 22 bases remaining between them. CDR1 SGHVS and CDR2 FQNEAQ come from the germline V gene. The CDR3 spells CASSDPTGHRAPYEQYF. CDR3 sequence (DNA): TGTGCCAGCAGCGACCCGACGGGACACAGGGCACCCTACGAGCAGTACTTC.

In its sample, this clonotype was seen many times. V is TRBV27 and J is TRBJ2-7; D not resolved. The CDR3 length is 13 residues. V dropped 7 bases and J dropped 1 base, with 11 bases sitting between them. Germline V gene sequence: CDR1 MNHEY, CDR2 SMNVEV (reference sequence). In DNA, the CDR3 is TGTGCCAGCACATCGTTGGAATCCTACGAGCAGTACTTC. Its protein product is CASTSLESYEQYF.

There are many counts of this clonotype. The genes are TRBV18 and TRBJ2-5, with 7 bases that match TRBD2. This CDR3 spans 15 amino acids. Trimming cost V 0 bases and J 3 bases; bases outside gene matches: 4. Germline V gene data show CDR1 as KGHSH and CDR2 as LQKENI. In nucleotides, the CDR3 is TGTGCCAGCTCACCACCACAGCTAGCGGAAGAGACCCAGTACTTC. Translated: CASSPPQLAEETQYF. The whole variable domain, remainder taken from reference TRBV18 and TRBJ2-5, is NAGVMQNPRHLVRRRGQEARLRCSPMKGHSHVYWYRQLPEEGLKFMVYLQKENIIDESGMPKERFSAEFPKEGPSILRIQQVVRGDSAAYFCASSPPQLAEETQYFGPGTRLLVL.